These T cell receptor beta chains were read from a single sample in a study of shared T cell receptors in the human thymus. Sequencing was performed with immunoSEQ multiplex PCR; in TCRdb, only in-frame clones are kept and a portion is missing. Among roughly 700,000 clones listed, roughly 90% were seen once. These data were also filed under a second study, of human thymus T cells.

The sequenced material came from thymocytes. All receptors come from a boy younger than two with a congenital heart defect. Each CDR3 is given with its conserved first and last residue. The D gene is left open where the match is weak. Expanded clones get a size class; other rows say once, few or many, or leave the size out.

TRBV29-1	-	TRBJ2-1	TRBD2	CSVEVEETSGFLTYNEQFF	TGCAGCGTTGAAGTGGAAGAGACTAGCGGGTTTTTAACCTACAATGAGCAGTTCTTC
TRBV28	-	TRBJ2-1	TRBD2	CASWTSRGLAGGPNNEQFF	TGTGCCAGCTGGACCTCCCGAGGGCTAGCGGGAGGGCCCAACAATGAGCAGTTCTTC
TRBV29-1	-	TRBJ1-1	-	CSVDRGFSGAFF	TGCAGCGTTGACCGGGGGTTTTCTGGGGCTTTCTTT
TRBV28	-	TRBJ2-7	-	CASSPPGESYEQYF	TGTGCCAGCAGCCCGCCGGGGGAGTCCTACGAGCAGTACTTC
TRBV28	-	TRBJ1-2	-	CASSLSRGTNYGYTF	TGTGCCAGCAGTTTAAGTCGCGGGACTAACTATGGCTACACCTTC
TRBV2	-	TRBJ2-3	TRBD1	CASSGQGLWATDTQYF	TGTGCCAGCAGTGGACAGGGCCTGTGGGCCACAGATACGCAGTATTTT
TRBV19	-	TRBJ2-1	TRBD1	CASSICPGQGANEQFF	TGTGCCAGTAGTATATGCCCGGGACAGGGGGCCAATGAGCAGTTCTTC
TRBV6-1	-	TRBJ2-5	TRBD2	CASSAPGLAVQETQYF	TGTGCCAGCAGTGCCCCGGGACTAGCGGTACAAGAGACCCAGTACTTC
TRBV2	few	TRBJ1-1	TRBD1	CASSAGTGRIENTEAFF	TGTGCCAGCAGTGCTGGGACAGGGAGGATTGAGAACACTGAAGCTTTCTTT
TRBV11-3	-	TRBJ1-1	TRBD1	CASSFGQVNTEAFF	TGTGCCAGCAGCTTTGGACAGGTTAACACTGAAGCTTTCTTT
TRBV15	-	TRBJ2-7	-	CATSSRPRGWGYEQYF	TGTGCCACCAGCTCAAGGCCCCGGGGGTGGGGATACGAGCAGTACTTC
TRBV11-2	-	TRBJ2-1	TRBD2	CASSYVRLAGYNEQFF	TGTGCCAGCAGCTACGTCAGACTAGCGGGGTACAATGAGCAGTTCTTC
TRBV11-1	-	TRBJ2-7	TRBD1	CASSSGTGTTEQYF	TGTGCCAGCAGCTCCGGGACAGGGACCACCGAGCAGTACTTC
TRBV4-3	-	TRBJ2-1	TRBD1	CASSHGTGNNEQFF	TGCGCCAGCAGTCACGGGACAGGGAACAATGAGCAGTTCTTC
TRBV9	once	TRBJ1-2	-	CASSVVPGAPNYGYTF	TGTGCCAGCAGCGTAGTTCCAGGGGCCCCCAACTATGGCTACACCTTC
TRBV18	-	TRBJ2-7	TRBD2	CASSLGTSGKDEQYF	TGTGCCAGCTCACTAGGGACTAGCGGGAAGGACGAGCAGTACTTC
TRBV25-1	-	TRBJ2-7	-	CASRDSKRLYEQYF	TGTGCCAGCAGGGACAGCAAGCGCCTCTACGAGCAGTACTTC
TRBV7-9	-	TRBJ2-7	TRBD1	CASSSGQPYSYEQYF	TGTGCCAGCAGCTCGGGACAGCCCTACTCCTACGAGCAGTACTTC
TRBV27	once	TRBJ2-1	TRBD2	CASPPGLVGDGSYNEQFF	TGTGCCAGCCCACCGGGACTAGTAGGGGATGGCTCCTACAATGAGCAGTTCTTC
TRBV7-9	-	TRBJ1-3	-	CASSLGLGPLSRNTIYF	TGTGCCAGCAGCTTAGGGCTGGGGCCCCTCTCTAGAAACACCATATATTTT
TRBV28	-	TRBJ1-5	-	CASRHGGGNQPQHF	TGTGCCAGCAGACATGGGGGGGGCAATCAGCCCCAGCATTTT
TRBV28	-	TRBJ2-7	-	CASTHVGSLFSEQYF	TGTGCCAGCACCCATGTAGGGAGCCTCTTCTCCGAGCAGTACTTC
TRBV14	-	TRBJ1-2	TRBD1	CASSDGTGDLYGYTF	TGTGCCAGCAGCGACGGGACAGGGGACCTCTATGGCTACACCTTC
TRBV6-5	once	TRBJ2-1	TRBD2	CASTKTSWNEQFF	TGTGCCAGCACCAAGACTAGCTGGAATGAGCAGTTCTTC
TRBV7-2	-	TRBJ2-3	TRBD2	CASSRSLKLAGGFTDTQYF	TGTGCCAGCAGCCGGAGCCTGAAACTAGCGGGAGGTTTCACAGATACGCAGTATTTT
TRBV19	-	TRBJ2-7	TRBD2	CASSIEAYRSGSNQYF	TGTGCCAGTAGTATAGAGGCTTACAGGAGCGGGAGTAACCAGTACTTC
TRBV7-2	-	TRBJ1-2	-	CASSHLVGGSNYGYTF	TGTGCCAGCAGCCACCTCGTGGGGGGAAGTAACTATGGCTACACCTTC
TRBV27	-	TRBJ2-7	TRBD2	CASRPPEAGVESYEQYF	TGTGCCAGCAGGCCTCCAGAGGCGGGAGTAGAATCCTACGAGCAGTACTTC
TRBV7-9	-	TRBJ2-5	TRBD2	CASSSTRGGGRRETQYF	TGTGCCAGCAGCTCCACCCGGGGGGGTGGGCGGCGTGAGACCCAGTACTTC
TRBV30	-	TRBJ2-1	TRBD2	CAWSVLAQYNEQFF	TGTGCCTGGAGTGTACTAGCGCAATACAATGAGCAGTTCTTC
TRBV5-8	-	TRBJ2-7	TRBD1	CASPTTGNPYEQYF	TGTGCCAGCCCAACGACAGGGAACCCCTACGAGCAGTACTTC
TRBV7-2	-	TRBJ2-1	TRBD1	CASSLGRQGHNEQFF	TGTGCCAGCAGCTTAGGCAGACAGGGTCACAATGAGCAGTTCTTC
TRBV11-1	-	TRBJ2-3	TRBD2	CASSPSGTSGVNDTQYF	TGTGCCAGCAGCCCCAGCGGGACTAGCGGGGTCAACGATACGCAGTATTTT
TRBV11-3	-	TRBJ2-7	TRBD1	CASSSPDRGIYEQYF	TGTGCCAGCAGCTCCCCGGACAGGGGGATCTACGAGCAGTACTTC
TRBV18	-	TRBJ2-1	TRBD2	CASSPREGNEQFF	TGTGCCAGCTCACCGCGGGAGGGCAATGAGCAGTTCTTC
TRBV19	-	TRBJ1-4	-	CVSGGLGTNEKLFF	TGTGTTTCGGGGGGGCTTGGGACTAATGAAAAACTGTTTTTT
TRBV5-4	-	TRBJ2-1	TRBD2	CASSSGLAEFNEQFF	TGTGCCAGCAGCTCTGGACTAGCGGAATTCAATGAGCAGTTCTTC
TRBV10-2	-	TRBJ2-5	TRBD2	CASSDNGRAQETQYF	TGCGCCAGCAGTGACAACGGGAGGGCCCAAGAGACCCAGTACTTC
TRBV7-9	few	TRBJ2-7	TRBD1	CASSLGVQGASYEQYF	TGTGCCAGCAGCTTAGGAGTTCAGGGGGCGTCCTACGAGCAGTACTTC
TRBV5-4	-	TRBJ2-1	TRBD2	CASSFGTSGNEQFF	TGTGCCAGCAGCTTCGGGACTAGCGGCAATGAGCAGTTCTTC
TRBV4-2	-	TRBJ2-5	-	CASSHRIAGLQETQYF	TGTGCCAGCAGCCACCGGATTGCGGGGCTACAAGAGACCCAGTACTTC
TRBV27	-	TRBJ2-7	TRBD1	CASSGQGDYEQYF	TGTGCCAGCTCGGGGCAGGGGGATTACGAGCAGTACTTC
TRBV14	-	TRBJ2-7	-	CASSQGGDGEQYF	TGTGCCAGCAGCCAAGGGGGGGACGGCGAGCAGTACTTC
TRBV15	once	TRBJ2-1	-	CATSRVDYYNEQFF	TGTGCCACCAGCAGAGTGGACTACTACAATGAGCAGTTCTTC
TRBV14	-	TRBJ2-1	TRBD1	CASSQGQGVWKDEQFF	TGTGCCAGCAGCCAAGGACAGGGGGTTTGGAAAGATGAGCAGTTCTTC
TRBV6-1	-	TRBJ2-7	TRBD2	CASSEKGVGGGSYEQYF	TGTGCCAGCAGTGAAAAAGGGGTGGGGGGGGGATCCTACGAGCAGTACTTC
TRBV7-9	-	TRBJ2-1	TRBD2	CASSLPQREGGDEQFF	TGTGCCAGCAGCTTACCCCAGCGGGAGGGCGGGGATGAGCAGTTCTTC
TRBV7-6	-	TRBJ2-5	TRBD2	CASSLQGLAGFGTQYF	TGTGCCAGCAGCTTACAAGGACTAGCGGGATTTGGGACCCAGTACTTC
TRBV5-4	few	TRBJ2-7	-	CASSLALASPYEQYF	TGTGCCAGCAGCTTGGCCCTAGCGAGCCCCTACGAGCAGTACTTC
TRBV4-3	once	TRBJ1-1	TRBD1	CASSQYRGLNTEAFF	TGCGCCAGCAGCCAATACAGGGGACTGAACACTGAAGCTTTCTTT
TRBV11-3	few	TRBJ2-7	-	CASSLRASGEQYF	TGTGCCAGCAGCTTGCGGGCCTCCGGGGAGCAGTACTTC
TRBV11-2	once	TRBJ2-3	TRBD1	CASSLISGTGDTDTQYF	TGTGCCAGCAGCTTAATCTCCGGGACAGGGGATACAGATACGCAGTATTTT
TRBV12-5	-	TRBJ2-1	TRBD1	CASGGSGGAGTGAGEQFF	TGTGCTAGTGGCGGATCGGGCGGCGCGGGGACAGGTGCTGGTGAGCAGTTCTTC
TRBV4-3	-	TRBJ2-2	TRBD2	CASSPGLAGNKRHTGELFF	TGCGCCAGCAGCCCAGGACTAGCGGGAAACAAGCGGCACACCGGGGAGCTGTTTTTT
TRBV19	-	TRBJ2-2	-	CASSHSRDSSGELFF	TGTGCCAGTAGTCACTCGCGGGATTCGTCCGGGGAGCTGTTTTTT
TRBV11-2	-	TRBJ1-4	-	CASSLGRGYEKLFF	TGTGCCAGCAGCTTAGGGCGGGGCTATGAAAAACTGTTTTTT